The next 32 T cell receptor beta chains were all read from a single sample in a study of T-cell reconstitution after alpha-beta-depleted transplantation in children. As it was prepared, the TCRbeta library received unique molecular identifiers. Using its own MiXCR run on the PCR reads, TCRdb lists one record per CDR3 protein. The profile shows 200,000 to 250,000 distinct CDR3 sequences, roughly 25% of them singletons. The sample consisted of PBMCs, mostly from graft donor cells, taken 360 days after TCRalphabeta/CD19-depleted stem cell transplant. All receptors derive from a female patient aged 2 to 10 who had a stem cell transplant for congenital amegakaryocytic thrombocytopenia, so the T cells may come from the graft donor.

The CDR3 bases are TGCGCCAGCAGCCAATCCAGGACATACACTGAAGCTTTCTTT. Amino acid sequence: CASSQSRTYTEAFF. V usage is TRBV4-3 and J usage is TRBJ1-1; a weak D match, TRBD1 (5 bases). This CDR3 spans 14 amino acids. CDR1 LGHNA and CDR2 YSLEER come from the germline V gene. The ends were cut back, 2 bases at V and 3 bases at J, with 10 bases in the middle.

The V gene is TRBV29-1, the J gene TRBJ2-5; TRBD1 might be the D (5 bases). The CDR3 sequence is 12 residues long. The V end lost 4 bases, the J end lost 4 bases, and 10 bases lay between the germline ends. In germline, CDR1 is SQVTM, CDR2 ANQGSEA. CDR3 protein: CSVGTPRETQYF. The CDR3 DNA is TGCAGCGTTGGGACACCCAGAGAGACCCAGTACTTC.

The chain recombines TRBV12-3 or TRBV12-4 with TRBJ1-4; 12 bases agree with TRBD1. After removal of 1 base from V and 0 bases from J, the junction contained 21 bases not matched to a gene. The CDR3 is made up of 24 amino acids. CDR3 sequence reads: CASSLEGRDRGLKFPNSTNEKLFF. The CDR3 nucleotides are TGTGCCAGCAGTTTAGAGGGCCGGGACAGGGGGCTCAAATTCCCTAATTCAACTAATGAAAAACTGTTTTTT.

The chain combines TRBV28 with TRBJ1-1, with 7 bases matching TRBD1. Trimming at V came to 6 bases and at J to 5 bases, leaving 12 bases not matched to a gene. Germline V CDR1 and CDR2: MDHEN, SYDVKM. The CDR3 loop spans 15 amino acids. The CDR3 is CASSSQNYRGTEAFF. The CDR3 DNA sequence: TGTGCCAGCAGCTCCCAAAATTACAGGGGAACTGAAGCTTTCTTT.

J is TRBJ2-5 and V is TRBV7-2, with D maybe TRBD2 (6 bases). Germline V gives CDR1 SGHTA, CDR2 FQGNSA. V shed 1 base and J shed 7 bases, with 10 bases lying between them. The CDR3 is 13 residues long. CDR3 region: CASSLETSVTQYF. The CDR3 bases are TGTGCCAGCAGCTTAGAGACTAGTGTGACCCAGTACTTC.

The rearrangement links TRBV10-3 to TRBJ1-2; no definite D call. The V end was cut by 10 bases, the J end by 2 bases, with 17 bases between. Germline V lookup: CDR1 ENHRY, CDR2 SYGVKD. The CDR3 extends over 14 amino acids. The CDR3 reads CATKVAGTNYGYTF. For the CDR3, the DNA is TGTGCCACAAAGGTGGCAGGTACAAACTATGGCTACACCTTC.

This clonotype was counted a few times. This chain joins TRBV7-8 and TRBJ2-2; either TRBD1 or TRBD2 may fit D (5 bases each). Germline CDR1 is SGHVS and CDR2 is FQNEAQ. The CDR3 contains 17 residues. Deletions cut 1 base from V and 2 bases from J, with 14 bases between. CDR3 coding DNA: TGTGCCAGCAGCTTAGGGTTGACAGACTATAACACCGGGGAGCTGTTTTTT. Its protein product is CASSLGLTDYNTGELFF.

This clonotype has at least ten counts. The chain couples TRBV5-1 to TRBJ2-3; tentatively, D is TRBD2 (6 bases). Germline CDR1 reads SGHRS; CDR2 reads YFSETQ. The CDR3 has 16 amino acids. Trimming left V 4 bases short and J 0 bases short, with 15 bases between. CDR3 DNA: TGCGCCAGCAGCCTGGCGAGTGGGACTAGCACAGATACGCAGTATTTT. This translates into CASSLASGTSTDTQYF. The full variable domain, its missing parts supplied by reference TRBV5-1 and TRBJ2-3, is KAGVTQTPRYLIKTRGQQVTLSCSPISGHRSVSWYQQTPGQGLQFLFEYFSETQRNKGNFPGRFSGRQFSNSRSEMNVSTLELGDSALYLCASSLASGTSTDTQYFGPGTRLTVL.

The rearrangement links TRBV5-1 to TRBJ2-1, with 10 bases identical to TRBD2. Per germline, CDR1 SGHRS and CDR2 YFSETQ. J was trimmed by 12 bases and V by 4 bases; bases with no gene match: 10. The CDR3 sequence is 14 residues long. DNA for the CDR3: TGCGCCAGCAGCCCCGGAGTGACTAGCGGGTCGCAGTTCTTC. Translation gives CASSPGVTSGSQFF.

This clonotype showed up just a few times. The J gene is TRBJ1-2, the V gene TRBV10-3; D uncertain. V lost 2 bases and J 1 base, leaving 8 bases between the germline ends. Per the germline V gene, CDR1 is ENHRY and CDR2 is SYGVKD. The CDR3 sequence is 14 residues long. The CDR3 coding sequence is TGTGCCATCAGTGAGGGCAGGTTTAACTATGGCTACACCTTC. This codes for CAISEGRFNYGYTF.

V and J are TRBV20-1 and TRBJ2-2, with D possibly TRBD1 on 6 matching bases. V lost 6 bases and J lost 3, with 14 bases in between. CDR1 and CDR2 from the germline V gene are DFQATT and SNEGSKA (reference sequence). The CDR3 consists of 14 residues. CDR3 amino acids: CSAQGPTDTGELFF. DNA of the CDR3: TGCAGTGCGCAGGGGCCCACTGACACCGGGGAGCTGTTTTTT.

The rearrangement joins TRBV2 to TRBJ1-2; 7 nucleotides line up with TRBD1. With V trimmed by 4 bases and J by 8 bases, 13 bases remained unmatched. The length of the CDR3 is 15 residues. The germline V gene encodes CDR1 SNHLY and CDR2 FYNNEI. CDR3 amino acids: CASSGHLTGAEGYTF. CDR3 nucleotides: TGTGCCAGCAGTGGCCACCTTACAGGGGCGGAGGGCTACACCTTC.

The chain carries TRBV6-2 or TRBV6-3 and TRBJ2-1; 8 bases agree with TRBD1. CDR3 length equals 13 residues. V lost 11 bases, J lost 5 bases, and 8 bases stayed unmatched. Germline V CDR1 and CDR2: MNHEY, SVGEGT. The CDR3 bases are TGTGCCTCCAGGGGGACAGGTGACAATGAGCAGTTCTTC. Translation gives CASRGTGDNEQFF.

This clonotype was recorded many times. The rearrangement joins TRBV25-1 to TRBJ2-3; tentatively, D is TRBD1 or TRBD2 (5 bases each). Trimming stripped 8 bases from V and 0 bases from J, with 9 bases between. CDR1 is MGHDK, CDR2 SYGVNS, per germline. CDR3 length: 13 residues. CDR3 in DNA: TGTGCCAGCGGGGACGGTAGCACAGATACGCAGTATTTT. Translated: CASGDGSTDTQYF.

The rearrangement uses TRBV15 and TRBJ2-2; the D gene is possibly TRBD2 (5 bases). From germline, CDR1 is LNHNV and CDR2 YYDKDF (reference sequence). The CDR3 extends over 14 amino acids. V lost 4 bases, J lost 7 bases, and 13 bases lay in between. The CDR3 loop is CATSTGSGYGELFF. CDR3 coding DNA: TGTGCCACCAGCACGGGGTCCGGGTACGGGGAGCTGTTTTTT.

In its sample, this clonotype was seen a few times. The V call is TRBV24-1, the J call TRBJ1-2, with D possibly TRBD1 on 5 matching bases. Per germline, CDR1 KGHDR and CDR2 SFDVKD. The germline V and J ends were trimmed by 4 bases and 1 base, with 12 bases remaining between them. CDR3 length equals 15 residues. CDR3 sequence: CATSEGDGVNYGYTF. DNA of the CDR3: TGTGCCACCAGTGAGGGGGACGGAGTTAACTATGGCTACACCTTC.

V is TRBV20-1 and J is TRBJ2-7, with D possibly matching TRBD2 (6 bases). The V gene's germline CDR1 is DFQATT and CDR2 SNEGSKA (reference sequence). V dropped 6 bases and J dropped 3 bases, with 24 bases sitting between them. The CDR3 consists of 16 residues. CDR3 sequence reads: CSATPLSGAALYEQYF. As DNA, the CDR3 is TGCAGTGCCACACCCCTCTCGGGAGCGGCTCTCTACGAGCAGTACTTC.

The table lists this clonotype with a few counts. The chain has TRBV7-8 and TRBJ2-1, with 8 bases lining up with TRBD2. This CDR3 has 16 residues. V was clipped by 1 base and J by 8 bases; unmatched bases: 10. CDR1 is SGHVS, CDR2 FQNEAQ, per germline. The CDR3 sequence: CASSLGLGTRSHEQFF. DNA of the CDR3: TGTGCCAGCAGCTTAGGCCTCGGGACTAGATCTCATGAGCAGTTCTTC.

This rearrangement joins TRBV4-2 to TRBJ1-2; D not resolved. Trimming pared 3 bases from V and 4 bases from J, leaving 15 bases between. Germline loops: CDR1 LGHNA, CDR2 YNFKEQ. This CDR3 is 15 amino acids long. The CDR3 here is CASSHPSPGSYGYTF. The CDR3 DNA reads as TGTGCCAGCAGCCACCCAAGTCCAGGCAGCTATGGCTACACCTTC.

The chain carries TRBV4-1 and TRBJ1-4, with D perhaps TRBD1 (5 bases). CDR1 is MGHRA, CDR2 YSYEKL, per germline. The V and J ends lost 3 bases and 3 bases respectively, with 11 bases between them. The CDR3 runs to 15 residues. The CDR3 coding sequence is TGCGCCAGCAGCCATTGGGACGGAGCTAATGAAAAACTGTTTTTT. Translation: CASSHWDGANEKLFF.

J is TRBJ2-5 and V is TRBV6-1, with 8 bases aligning to TRBD2. This CDR3 comprises 13 residues. CDR1 is MNHNS, CDR2 SASEGT, per germline. J gave up 3 bases and V 6 bases, and 3 bases lay outside the gene matches. CDR3 protein: CASRQLAEETQYF. In DNA, the CDR3 is TGTGCCAGCAGACAACTAGCGGAAGAGACCCAGTACTTC.

V usage is TRBV6-1 and J usage is TRBJ1-2; D perhaps matches TRBD1 (5 bases). V lost 6 bases and J lost 3, with 17 bases in between. The CDR3 extends over 15 amino acids. Germline CDR1 reads MNHNS; CDR2 reads SASEGT. The CDR3 sequence: CASSTRPRGYYGYTF. The CDR3 DNA follows: TGTGCCAGCAGCACCCGGCCGAGGGGTTACTATGGCTACACCTTC.

This clonotype was picked up many times. The chain has TRBV29-1 and TRBJ2-1, with a possible D match to TRBD1 (5 bases). Germline CDR1 SQVTM, CDR2 ANQGSEA. Trimming took off 4 bases at V and 5 bases at J, with 15 bases between the two ends. The CDR3 has 14 residues. CDR3 residues: CSVVFIDSDNEQFF. In DNA form, the CDR3 reads TGCAGCGTTGTTTTTATCGACAGCGACAATGAGCAGTTCTTC.

The chain has TRBV7-6 and TRBJ1-4, with D perhaps TRBD1 (6 bases). The V gene lost 3 bases and the J gene lost 1 base, with 12 bases spanning the gap. Germline V lookup: CDR1 SGHVS, CDR2 FNYEAQ. There are 16 residues in the CDR3. CDR3 region: CASSFLQGLTNEKLFF. CDR3 bases: TGTGCCAGCAGCTTTCTACAGGGCTTAACTAATGAAAAACTGTTTTTT.

J is TRBJ1-3 and V is TRBV7-8, with D unclear. Trimming stripped 1 base from V and 0 bases from J, with 10 bases between. CDR1 and CDR2 from the germline V gene are SGHVS and FQNEAQ. This CDR3 is built from 16 residues. The CDR3 DNA sequence: TGTGCCAGCAGCTTAGATCATCGGGGCTCTGGAAACACCATATATTTT. Protein: CASSLDHRGSGNTIYF.

The rearrangement joins TRBV10-3 to TRBJ2-3; D may match TRBD1 or TRBD2 (6 bases each). Germline lookup yields CDR1 ENHRY and CDR2 SYGVKD. CDR3 size: 14 residues. Trimming removed 0 bases at V and 14 bases at J, with 18 bases between. Here the CDR3 reads CAISESIRGPVLYF. In DNA, the CDR3 is TGTGCCATCAGTGAGTCGATCCGGGGGCCCGTTCTGTATTTT.

This clonotype was picked up a small number of times. This chain uses TRBV29-1 with TRBJ2-1; D gene ambiguous. Germline V gene lookup returns CDR1 SQVTM and CDR2 ANQGSEA. Trimming took 3 bases from V and 7 from J, leaving 7 bases between them. This CDR3 spans 11 amino acids. CDR3 bases: TGCAGCGTTGAGGAAGTGAATGAGCAGTTCTTC. Translation: CSVEEVNEQFF.

The chain couples TRBV12-3 or TRBV12-4 to TRBJ2-7; D ambiguous. This CDR3 contains 11 residues. Trimming took off 2 bases at V and 5 bases at J, with 4 bases between the two ends. The CDR3 reads CASSLSHEQYF. CDR3 sequence (DNA): TGTGCCAGCAGTTTATCGCACGAGCAGTACTTC.

The chain links TRBV20-1 to TRBJ2-7; no firm D call. Looked up from germline, CDR1 is DFQATT and CDR2 is SNEGSKA (reference sequence). V was pared by 7 bases and J by 0 bases, with 13 bases between. The CDR3 covers 13 residues. DNA for the CDR3: TGCAGTGTCACCTTGCGGACCTCCTACGAGCAGTACTTC. It specifies CSVTLRTSYEQYF.

This sequence joins TRBV27 and TRBJ2-5; D not certain. The V end lost 5 bases, the J end lost 0 bases, and 10 bases lay between the germline ends. CDR1 and CDR2 (germline): MNHEY, SMNVEV (reference sequence). CDR3 length: 14 residues. The CDR3: CASSPSEYQETQYF. The CDR3 DNA reads as TGTGCCAGCAGTCCGTCCGAGTACCAAGAGACCCAGTACTTC.

This clonotype was found many times. This chain uses TRBV6-2 or TRBV6-3 with TRBJ1-4; tentatively, D is TRBD1 (6 bases). Per the germline V gene, CDR1 is MNHEY and CDR2 is SVGEGT. The CDR3 loop spans 14 amino acids. Trimming shortened V by 7 bases and J by 6 bases, and 15 bases separated the two germline ends. The CDR3 sequence: CASKPGGRDEKLFF. The CDR3 nucleotides are TGTGCCAGCAAGCCGGGGGGCCGGGATGAAAAACTGTTTTTT.

The V gene is TRBV28, the J gene TRBJ1-2; D not resolved. Germline V CDR1 and CDR2: MDHEN, SYDVKM. The length of the CDR3 is 14 residues. V was pared by 4 bases and J by 3 bases, with 12 bases between. The CDR3 is CASSSPPGDYGYTF. CDR3 sequence (DNA): TGTGCCAGCAGTTCCCCCCCTGGGGACTATGGCTACACCTTC.